This paragraph covers one T cell receptor (beta chain) sequence. This entry is derived from a study of blood T cell repertoires in COVID-19. The wider study: Both acute and convalescent COVID-19 samples were obtained from the United States, Italy and Spain. PBMCs, B-cell-depleted T cells, or T cells provided the cDNA or gDNA that made up the material.

The length of the CDR3 is 17 residues. The germline gives CDR1 MNHNS, CDR2 SASEGT. V lost 3 bases and J 0 bases, leaving 15 bases between the germline ends. In the original workflow: Reference gene primer amplification in the assay estimated nucleated cell counts. Method: immunoSEQ multiplex PCR; TCRdb's copy keeps in-frame clones and lacks some. That table gives V, J and clone size, and the DNA gave D and trimming. The table lists fewer than 350,000 clones, roughly 85% of them singletons. This study enrolled people aged roughly 18 to 100 from around 25 US geographic areas. The specimen sequenced was PBMCs or T cells enriched from blood (not recorded which). The receptor was isolated from a woman aged 50 to 60 who had recovered from COVID-19. The chain combines TRBV6-1 with TRBJ1-5; D gene uncertain. The CDR3 region is CASSDPIVRYSNQPQHF. CDR3 DNA sequence: TGTGCCAGCAGTGACCCAATCGTACGGTATAGCAATCAGCCCCAGCATTTT.